This T cell receptor beta chain stems from a study of T-cell reconstitution after alpha-beta-depleted transplantation in children. The library targeted TCRbeta and was prepared with unique molecular identifiers. One entry per CDR3 protein results from TCRdb running MiXCR on the PCR reads. The data show roughly 100,000 distinct CDR3 sequences, with approximately 8% seen just once and 15% to 20% held by the top ten. This CDR3 is 18 amino acids long. CDR1 and CDR2 (germline): DFQATT, SNEGSKA (reference sequence). J was trimmed by 0 bases and V by 6 bases; bases with no gene match: 12. This clonotype was picked up many times.

The chain joins TRBV20-1 to TRBJ1-6; 9 bases map to TRBD1. The sequencing used PBMCs, collected before TCRalphabeta/CD19-depleted stem cell transplant. This clonotype was sampled from a boy aged 2 to 10 with acute lymphoblastic leukemia, due to receive a stem cell transplant. Here the CDR3 DNA reads TGCAGTGCAGCCACAGGGGGCGGGGGCGGCTCCTATAATTCACCCCTCCACTTT. This translates into CSAATGGGGGSYNSPLHF.